These 18 T cell receptor beta chains were all obtained from the same sample, sequenced in a study of blood T cell repertoires in COVID-19. TCRdb keeps only in-frame clones here, not all; method: immunoSEQ multiplex PCR. This table has fewer than 400,000 clones, 70% to 90% appearing once. The sequencing sample was made of PBMCs or T cells enriched from blood (not recorded which). The origin of the receptors is a young man who had recovered from COVID-19.

The chain is built from TRBV11-3 and TRBJ2-2; TRBD1 matches 9 bases. CDR1 and CDR2 from the germline V gene are SGHNT and YENEEA. V lost 3 bases, J lost 5 bases, and 10 bases stayed unmatched. The CDR3 contains 17 residues. This CDR3 reads CASSFFVGQGGTGELFF. DNA for the CDR3: TGTGCCAGCAGCTTCTTTGTGGGACAGGGTGGTACCGGGGAGCTGTTTTTT.

This chain links TRBV2 with TRBJ2-7; possible D gene TRBD1, 5 bases. Trimming pared 3 bases from V and 0 bases from J, leaving 9 bases between. Germline V gene data show CDR1 as SNHLY and CDR2 as FYNNEI. The CDR3 contains 14 residues. The CDR3 sequence is CASSDQGNSYEQYF. CDR3 coding DNA: TGTGCCAGCAGTGATCAGGGAAACTCCTACGAGCAGTACTTC.

V usage is TRBV11-3 and J usage is TRBJ2-7; tentatively, D is TRBD1 (5 bases). This CDR3 contains 14 residues. The germline gives CDR1 SGHNT, CDR2 YENEEA. V was pared by 5 bases and J by 2 bases, with 13 bases between. CDR3: CASSPTAGTYEQYF. Here the CDR3 DNA reads TGTGCCAGCAGCCCGACAGCCGGAACCTACGAGCAGTACTTC.

The rearrangement joins TRBV4-2 to TRBJ1-2; D remains ambiguous. CDR3 length: 13 residues. The germline V gene has CDR1 LGHNA and CDR2 YNFKEQ. The ends were cut back, 1 base at V and 4 bases at J, with 7 bases in the middle. The CDR3 nucleotides read TGTGCCAGCAGCCAAGTGGAGTCCTATGGCTACACCTTC. Translating gives CASSQVESYGYTF.

Here the CDR3 reads CASSVSGTGAYNEQFF. The CDR3, as DNA: TGTGCCAGCAGCGTCTCCGGGACAGGGGCCTACAATGAGCAGTTCTTC. The chain has TRBV7-3 and TRBJ2-1; 10 bases match TRBD1. V was pared by 5 bases and J by 2 bases, with 6 bases of the junction left unmatched. The CDR3 extends over 16 amino acids. The germline V gene has CDR1 SGHTA and CDR2 FQGTGA.

The chain couples TRBV19 to TRBJ1-5; D might be TRBD1 (6 bases). The CDR3 runs to 12 residues. Per the germline V gene, CDR1 is LNHDA and CDR2 is SQIVND (reference sequence). The V gene lost 5 bases and the J gene lost 7 bases, with 9 bases spanning the gap. CDR3 residues: CASSLQGQPQHF. As DNA, the CDR3 is TGTGCCAGTAGTTTACAGGGACAGCCCCAGCATTTT.

The chain is built from TRBV18 and TRBJ2-2; D might be TRBD2 (7 bases). The CDR3 runs 18 residues. V lost 0 bases to trimming and J lost 4 bases, with 18 bases between them. CDR1 is KGHSH and CDR2 is LQKENI in the germline V gene. The CDR3 DNA is TGTGCCAGCTCACCACCTCGAGGGGGGGCCGATGGCACCGGGGAGCTGTTTTTT. It encodes CASSPPRGGADGTGELFF.

In this sample, this clone turned up a few times. CDR3: CASGDRNSGNTIYF. The CDR3 nucleotides are TGTGCCAGCGGGGACAGGAACTCTGGAAACACCATATATTTT. The genes are TRBV25-1 and TRBJ1-3, with 8 bases matching TRBD1. CDR1 is MGHDK, CDR2 SYGVNS, per germline. The CDR3 is made up of 14 amino acids. With 8 bases clipped from V and 0 bases from J, the junction kept 3 bases outside the gene matches.

The CDR3 loop is CASSFGRGVGSSSYEQYF. CDR3 nucleotide sequence: TGTGCCAGCAGCTTCGGGCGGGGTGTGGGTTCAAGCTCCTACGAGCAGTACTTC. The gene calls are TRBV5-4 and TRBJ2-7; D is possibly TRBD2 (6 bases). This CDR3 comprises 18 residues. Germline V gene data show CDR1 as SGHNT and CDR2 as YYREEE (reference sequence). V lost 2 bases and J 0 bases, leaving 21 bases between the germline ends.

The V call is TRBV5-1, the J call TRBJ1-2, with 7 bases lining up with TRBD1. J lost 6 bases, V lost 4 bases, and 12 bases had no gene match. The V gene's germline CDR1 is SGHRS and CDR2 YFSETQ. There are 15 residues in the CDR3. The CDR3 nucleotides read TGCGCCAGCAGCCCGACTCCAGGACAGGTGGATGGCTACACCTTC. It codes for CASSPTPGQVDGYTF.

The genes are TRBV7-9 and TRBJ2-3; 9 bases map to TRBD2. Per germline, CDR1 SEHNR and CDR2 FQNEAQ (reference sequence). V was pared by 5 bases and J by 0 bases, with 12 bases of the junction left unmatched. The CDR3 spans 18 residues. The DNA of the CDR3 is TGTGCCAGCAGCCCCCCCGGGCTAGCGGGGCCCAGCACAGATACGCAGTATTTT. Translation gives CASSPPGLAGPSTDTQYF.

The chain recombines TRBV7-3 with TRBJ1-1; TRBD1 aligns across 8 bases. CDR3 length: 13 amino acids. Trimming removed 4 bases from V and 4 bases from J; junction bases left unmatched: 2. CDR1 is SGHTA, CDR2 FQGTGA, per germline. Here the CDR3 reads CASSSGTGTEAFF. Here the CDR3 DNA reads TGTGCCAGCAGCTCGGGGACAGGCACTGAAGCTTTCTTT.

J is TRBJ2-1 and V is TRBV6-4, with D perhaps TRBD2 (5 bases). Germline values: CDR1 MRHNA, CDR2 SNTAGT. V was shortened by 2 bases and J by 6 bases, with 8 bases between the two germline ends. This CDR3 is built from 13 residues. CDR3 nucleotide sequence: TGTGCCAGCAGTGACCCCCTAGCCAATGAGCAGTTCTTC. Amino acid sequence: CASSDPLANEQFF.

The rearrangement uses TRBV27 and TRBJ2-1, with a possible D match to TRBD2 (6 bases). Germline-derived CDR1 and CDR2 are MNHEY and SMNVEV (reference sequence). This CDR3 contains 15 residues. Trimming removed 4 bases from V and 1 base from J, with 11 bases in between. The CDR3 coding sequence is TGTGCCAGCAGTTCGGGGGTACCTTCCTACAATGAGCAGTTCTTC. This sequence encodes CASSSGVPSYNEQFF.

This chain links TRBV7-9 with TRBJ1-4; D ambiguous. This CDR3 is 13 amino acids long. Per the germline V gene, CDR1 is SEHNR and CDR2 is FQNEAQ (reference sequence). Trimming took off 8 bases at V and 1 base at J, with 8 bases between the two ends. The CDR3 nucleotides are TGTGCCAGCTTAGTTCAAACTAATGAAAAACTGTTTTTT. It is translated as CASLVQTNEKLFF.

This rearrangement joins TRBV9 to TRBJ2-2, with a possible D match to TRBD2 (5 bases). The CDR3 consists of 19 residues. The germline V gene has CDR1 SGDLS and CDR2 YYNGEE. V lost 4 bases to trimming and J lost 3 bases, with 25 bases between them. CDR3 loop: CASSKGGRYGSGHTGELFF. DNA of the CDR3: TGTGCCAGCAGCAAAGGCGGGCGTTATGGGTCCGGGCACACCGGGGAGCTGTTTTTT. The variable domain in full, completed from reference TRBV9 and TRBJ2-2, reads DSGVTQTPKHLITATGQRVTLRCSPRSGDLSVYWYQQSLDQGLQFLIQYYNGEERAKGNILERFSAQQFPDLHSELNLSSLELGDSALYFCASSKGGRYGSGHTGELFFGEGSRLTVL.

The chain employs TRBV7-3 and TRBJ1-2, with TRBD1 matching 9 bases. Germline CDR1 reads SGHTA; CDR2 reads FQGTGA. The V gene end was trimmed by 5 bases and the J gene end by 6 bases; junction bases not matched to a gene: 7. The CDR3 has 14 amino acids. The CDR3 region has the DNA TGTGCCAGCAGCCAAAGGACAGGGGAGGATGGCTACACCTTC. Protein product: CASSQRTGEDGYTF.

The CDR3 sequence is CASSQSLDRVNQPQHF. In DNA, the CDR3 is TGTGCCAGCAGCCAGAGCCTCGACAGGGTAAATCAGCCCCAGCATTTT. J is TRBJ1-5 and V is TRBV14; 7 bases agree with TRBD1. Per germline, CDR1 SGHDN and CDR2 FVKESK. The CDR3 is 16 residues long. V gave up 3 bases and J gave up 4 bases; unmatched junction bases: 9.